This TCR beta chain derives from a study of blood T cell repertoires in COVID-19. Background on the study: Sources were T cells, B-cell-depleted T cells, or PBMCs; the material itself was cDNA or gDNA.

Clones were sequenced by immunoSEQ multiplex PCR, and TCRdb holds only the in-frame ones, with some missing. Among around 130,000 clones listed, around 91% were seen once. The sequence was obtained from a man aged 65 to 79 with active or convalescent COVID-19. The sequenced sample consisted of peripheral blood.

CDR3 loop: CASSTIGGGRETQYF. In DNA form, the CDR3 reads TGCGCCAGCAGCACTATCGGGGGGGGGCGAGAGACCCAGTACTTC. V is TRBV5-1 and J is TRBJ2-5, with 8 nucleotides matching TRBD2. The CDR3 spans 15 residues. The germline V gene has CDR1 SGHRS and CDR2 YFSETQ. V was pared by 4 bases and J by 4 bases, with 9 bases of the junction left unmatched.